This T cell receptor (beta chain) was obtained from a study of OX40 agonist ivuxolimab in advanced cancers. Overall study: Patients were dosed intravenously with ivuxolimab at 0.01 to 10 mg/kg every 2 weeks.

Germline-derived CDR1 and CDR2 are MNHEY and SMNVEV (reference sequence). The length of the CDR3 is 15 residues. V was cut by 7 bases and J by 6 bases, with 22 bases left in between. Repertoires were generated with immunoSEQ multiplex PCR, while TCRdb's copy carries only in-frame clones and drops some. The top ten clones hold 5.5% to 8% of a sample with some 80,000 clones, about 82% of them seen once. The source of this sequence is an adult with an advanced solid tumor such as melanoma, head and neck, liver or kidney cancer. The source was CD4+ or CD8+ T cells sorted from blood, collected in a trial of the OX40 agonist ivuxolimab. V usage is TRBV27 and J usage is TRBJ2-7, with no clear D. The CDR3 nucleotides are TGTGCCAGCACCAAAAAACCGGGCAGTGGAGCCGAGCAGTACTTC. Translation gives CASTKKPGSGAEQYF.